The next 29 T cell receptor beta chains were all read from a single sample in a study of T cell repertoires in cytomegalovirus infection. TCRdb fed the reads into MiXCR, producing one record per CDR3 protein. The repertoire includes about 450,000 distinct CDR3 sequences, 31% of them detected once, and 12% to 15% sits in the top ten. Material: PBMCs. The receptors stem from a human donor in good health (CMV status not recorded). Some clones in this sample may be carry-over from other donors' samples.

V gene TRBV5-4 combines with J gene TRBJ2-5; TRBD1 is a possible D gene (7 bases). Per the germline V gene, CDR1 is SGHNT and CDR2 is YYREEE (reference sequence). The CDR3 has 16 amino acids. Between the trimmed V and J ends, which lost 4 bases and 5 bases, there was a span of 21 bases. The chain's CDR3 is CASSQNRQGLRETQYF. In DNA form, the CDR3 reads TGTGCCAGCAGCCAGAATAGACAGGGACTGAGGGAGACCCAGTACTTC.

This clonotype has ten or more counts. The chain is built from TRBV7-2 and TRBJ1-2, with 8 bases aligning to TRBD1. Germline trimming cut 5 bases from V and 7 bases from J; bases unmatched to any gene: 12. The germline V gene has CDR1 SGHTA and CDR2 FQGNSA. CDR3 length: 15 amino acids. CDR3 nucleotides: TGTGCCAGCAGCCTAACGGTGGACAGGGAGGGTGGCTACACCTTC. As protein: CASSLTVDREGGYTF.

The chain joins TRBV27 to TRBJ2-7; D ambiguous. CDR3 length equals 15 residues. The germline V and J ends were trimmed by 2 bases and 2 bases, with 13 bases remaining between them. The germline V gene encodes CDR1 MNHEY and CDR2 SMNVEV (reference sequence). CDR3 nucleotide sequence: TGTGCCAGCAGTTTAATCGGCCAGCCCACCTACGAGCAGTACTTC. It encodes CASSLIGQPTYEQYF.

The V and J genes are TRBV6-5 and TRBJ2-7; D might be TRBD2 (6 bases). In germline, CDR1 is MNHEY, CDR2 SVGAGI. Deletions cut 0 bases from V and 2 bases from J, with 17 bases between. CDR3 length: 17 residues. CDR3 bases: TGTGCCAGCAGTTACTCGGGCCTTGGCGGGGAAACCTACGAGCAGTACTTC. Amino acid sequence: CASSYSGLGGETYEQYF.

The rearrangement uses TRBV4-3 and TRBJ2-4; D unresolved. Germline CDR1 and CDR2: LGHNA and YSLEER. The CDR3 sequence is 17 residues long. Trimming left V 5 bases short and J 2 bases short, with 19 bases between. The CDR3 spells CASSAVSSPTPKNIQYF. Here the CDR3 DNA reads TGCGCCAGCAGCGCTGTTTCGAGCCCTACCCCCAAAAACATTCAGTACTTC.

This chain links TRBV7-6 with TRBJ2-2; D gene uncertain. V shed 5 bases and J shed 5 bases, with 21 bases lying between them. This CDR3 spans 17 amino acids. The germline gives CDR1 SGHVS, CDR2 FNYEAQ. CDR3 loop: CASSQNPPMTRTGELFF. The CDR3 DNA follows: TGTGCCAGCAGCCAAAATCCCCCGATGACGCGGACCGGGGAGCTGTTTTTT.

This clonotype was seen repeatedly, ten times or more. The V and J genes are TRBV7-2 and TRBJ2-4; no clear D gene. The germline CDR1 and CDR2 sequences are SGHTA and FQGNSA. This CDR3 has 16 amino acids. Trimming stripped 5 bases from V and 0 bases from J, with 14 bases between. CDR3 nucleotide sequence: TGTGCCAGCAGCCCCGACACGAGACTAGCCAAAAACATTCAGTACTTC. This gives the protein CASSPDTRLAKNIQYF.

The J gene is TRBJ1-1, the V gene TRBV7-9; D is undetermined. V was cut by 6 bases and J by 6 bases, with 11 bases left in between. The CDR3 covers 12 residues. Per germline, CDR1 SEHNR and CDR2 FQNEAQ (reference sequence). The CDR3 sequence is CASRHGRAEAFF. The CDR3 nucleotides are TGTGCCAGCAGACACGGACGAGCTGAAGCTTTCTTT.

This clonotype was recorded many times. The chain couples TRBV7-2 to TRBJ1-1; weak D call: TRBD1 (6 bases). The V end lost 4 bases, the J end lost 4 bases, and 13 bases lay between the germline ends. CDR1 and CDR2 (germline): SGHTA, FQGNSA. The CDR3 totals 14 residues. The CDR3 DNA sequence: TGTGCCAGCAGCTCCCGAAAGGGGGGCACTGAAGCTTTCTTT. As protein: CASSSRKGGTEAFF. The full variable domain, rest sourced from reference TRBV7-2 and TRBJ1-1, is GAGVSQSPSNKVTEKGKDVELRCDPISGHTALYWYRQSLGQGLEFLIYFQGNSAPDKSGLPSDRFSAERTGGSVSTLTIQRTQQEDSAVYLCASSSRKGGTEAFFGQGTRLTVV.

The chain has TRBV7-2 and TRBJ2-3; D not certain. Germline V gene lookup returns CDR1 SGHTA and CDR2 FQGNSA. This CDR3 contains 12 residues. Trimming stripped 5 bases from V and 2 bases from J, with 5 bases between. The CDR3 DNA follows: TGTGCCAGCAGCATTTTCACAGATACGCAGTATTTT. Translation: CASSIFTDTQYF. Together with reference TRBV7-2 and TRBJ2-3, the CDR3 gives the full variable domain: GAGVSQSPSNKVTEKGKDVELRCDPISGHTALYWYRQSLGQGLEFLIYFQGNSAPDKSGLPSDRFSAERTGGSVSTLTIQRTQQEDSAVYLCASSIFTDTQYFGPGTRLTVL.

The table lists this clonotype with a few counts. V usage is TRBV2 and J usage is TRBJ2-7; D possibly corresponds to TRBD1 (6 bases). The germline gives CDR1 SNHLY, CDR2 FYNNEI. With 7 bases removed from V and 0 bases from J, the gap between germline ends came to 10 bases. CDR3 length equals 13 residues. The CDR3 loop reads CASTGASSYEQYF. The DNA for the CDR3 is TGTGCCAGCACAGGGGCAAGCTCCTACGAGCAGTACTTC.

At least ten counts were recorded for this clonotype. This rearrangement joins TRBV7-6 to TRBJ1-6, with 10 bases that match TRBD1. J gave up 6 bases and V 5 bases, and 4 bases lay outside the gene matches. The germline V gene has CDR1 SGHVS and CDR2 FNYEAQ. The length of the CDR3 is 15 residues. CDR3 region: CASSPGQGSNSPLHF. In nucleotides, the CDR3 is TGTGCCAGCAGCCCGGGACAGGGGAGTAATTCACCCCTCCACTTT.

The chain links TRBV29-1 to TRBJ2-2, with D possibly being TRBD1 or TRBD2 (5 bases each). Germline V gene sequence: CDR1 SQVTM, CDR2 ANQGSEA. The V end was cut by 7 bases, the J end by 3 bases, with 18 bases between. The CDR3 runs 15 residues. The CDR3 DNA follows: TGCAGCGCCGAAGAGGGGCTGGGGGACACCGGGGAGCTGTTTTTT. Translation: CSAEEGLGDTGELFF.

This clonotype showed up just a few times. J is TRBJ2-1 and V is TRBV12-3 or TRBV12-4; D is tentatively TRBD1 or TRBD2 (5 bases each). The CDR3 totals 11 residues. Trimming cost V 5 bases and J 11 bases, with 10 bases left between them. DNA for the CDR3: TGTGCCAGCAGTCCTCCGGGACAGCAGTTCTTC. Translated: CASSPPGQQFF.

The CDR3 protein is CAAGNGGRGSKPTDTQYF. The DNA for the CDR3 is TGTGCCGCGGGTAACGGGGGGCGCGGGTCCAAACCCACAGATACGCAGTATTTT. V gene TRBV6-5 combines with J gene TRBJ2-3, with D perhaps matching TRBD2 (7 bases). The V end was cut by 11 bases, the J end by 2 bases, with 29 bases between. Per germline, CDR1 MNHEY and CDR2 SVGAGI. The CDR3 extends over 18 amino acids.

Comment on this clonotype: A junction boundary mismatches the germline segment, possibly from a read error. The rearrangement joins TRBV7-8 to TRBJ2-5; 10 positions agree with TRBD2. The CDR3 has 15 residues. CDR1 and CDR2 (germline): SGHVS, FQNEAQ. The CDR3 region has the DNA TGTTCCAGCAGCTTAAAGCGGGGGGGGAGAAAAACCCAGTACTTC. This codes for CSSSLKRGGRKTQYF.

The chain links TRBV19 to TRBJ2-1; 8 bases line up with TRBD2. V dropped 5 bases and J dropped 3; count of bases not matched to a gene: 6. Per germline, CDR1 LNHDA and CDR2 SQIVND (reference sequence). The length of the CDR3 is 15 residues. Written as DNA, the CDR3 is TGTGCCAGTAGTCCCGTAGCGGGATTCTACAATGAGCAGTTCTTC. This encodes CASSPVAGFYNEQFF.

There are many counts of this clonotype. The chain uses TRBV7-2 and TRBJ1-6; possibly TRBD1 for D (6 bases). Trimming removed 7 bases from V and 7 bases from J, with 14 bases in between. Germline CDR1 reads SGHTA; CDR2 reads FQGNSA. This CDR3 has 14 residues. CDR3 sequence (DNA): TGTGCCAGCACCCTCAGAGGGGGAAATTCACCCCTCCACTTT. It codes for CASTLRGGNSPLHF.

As for this clonotype: The germline gene is not matched at one end of the junction; a read error may be the cause. The chain links TRBV7-6 to TRBJ2-1, with 8 positions matching TRBD1. This CDR3 has 15 residues. Germline-derived CDR1 and CDR2 are SGHVS and FNYEAQ. CDR3 sequence (DNA): TGTGCCAGCAGCTTAAGGCAGGGGGCTTACAATGAGCAGTTATTC. This codes for CASSLRQGAYNEQLF.

This clonotype was counted a single time. The rearrangement joins TRBV12-3 or TRBV12-4 to TRBJ1-2; D is unclear. CDR3 size: 16 residues. The V end was cut by 3 bases, the J end by 8 bases, with 22 bases between. CDR3 loop: CASSFAPPRARRGYTF. The CDR3 DNA sequence: TGTGCCAGCAGTTTCGCCCCGCCACGAGCTCGGCGAGGCTACACCTTC.

This chain connects TRBV27 to TRBJ2-1, with 8 bases lining up with TRBD2. The CDR3 length is 16 residues. Germline CDR1 reads MNHEY; CDR2 reads SMNVEV (reference sequence). J was trimmed by 8 bases and V by 3 bases; bases with no gene match: 12. CDR3 loop: CASSFLTAGGADEQFF. The DNA for the CDR3 is TGTGCCAGCAGTTTCTTAACTGCGGGGGGAGCCGATGAGCAGTTCTTC.

This sequence joins TRBV6-1 and TRBJ2-1; D is uncertain. Per the germline V gene, CDR1 is MNHNS and CDR2 is SASEGT. Deletions cut 6 bases from V and 4 bases from J, with 10 bases between. CDR3 length: 13 residues. The CDR3 DNA is TGTGCCAGCAGCTTCGAATCGTACAATGAGCAGTTCTTC. Its protein is CASSFESYNEQFF.

This clonotype was observed at least ten times. V usage is TRBV7-2 and J usage is TRBJ2-3, with 9 bases fitting TRBD2. Germline values: CDR1 SGHTA, CDR2 FQGNSA. CDR3 length: 15 amino acids. Germline trimming cut 7 bases from V and 0 bases from J; bases unmatched to any gene: 5. The chain's CDR3 is CASNLAGGSTDTQYF. The CDR3 nucleotides read TGTGCCAGCAACCTCGCGGGGGGGAGCACAGATACGCAGTATTTT.

The chain combines TRBV5-4 with TRBJ2-1; 11 nucleotides line up with TRBD2. Unmatched junction bases numbered 5, after V lost 1 base and J lost 8 bases. The CDR3 is 15 amino acids. Germline CDR1 is SGHNT and CDR2 is YYREEE (reference sequence). DNA for the CDR3: TGTGCCAGCAGCTTGTTAGCGGGGGGGCTCGATGAGCAGTTCTTC. Encoded protein: CASSLLAGGLDEQFF.

Concerning this clonotype: Being one base from a much bigger clone, this may be a read error. The chain is built from TRBV7-8 and TRBJ2-1; D possibly uses TRBD1 or TRBD2 (5 bases each). Germline CDR1 SGHVS, CDR2 FQNEAQ. This CDR3 has 13 amino acids. V was pared by 11 bases and J by 5 bases, with 16 bases between. The CDR3 sequence: CADSGTLDNEQFF. The CDR3, as DNA: TGTGCCGATTCCGGGACGCTAGACAATGAGCAGTTCTTC.

In its sample, this clonotype was seen a few times. The chain couples TRBV3-1 to TRBJ1-2; 10 nucleotides align to TRBD1. CDR1 and CDR2 from the germline V gene are LGHDT and YNNKEL (reference sequence). The junction had 14 bases not matched to a gene; V was cut back by 5 bases and J by 5 bases. The CDR3 consists of 17 residues. CDR3 DNA: TGTGCCAGCAGCGACGACAGGGGGCGAGGCGTGGGGTATGGCTACACCTTC. Translating gives CASSDDRGRGVGYGYTF.

This clonotype has ten or more counts. This sequence joins TRBV7-6 and TRBJ2-3, with a tentative D call TRBD2 (5 bases). The V and J ends lost 3 bases and 6 bases respectively, with 7 bases between them. This CDR3 is built from 12 residues. In germline, CDR1 is SGHVS, CDR2 FNYEAQ. CDR3 DNA: TGTGCCAGCAGCTTTCTAGCTGATACGCAGTATTTT. It is translated as CASSFLADTQYF.

The table lists this clonotype with a few counts. The J gene is TRBJ2-2, the V gene TRBV28; D is unresolved. Deletions cut 3 bases from V and 9 bases from J, with 8 bases between. This CDR3 spans 12 amino acids. Germline loops: CDR1 MDHEN, CDR2 SYDVKM. CDR3 in DNA: TGTGCCAGCAGTTTTTACCGAAGGGAGCTGTTTTTT. Protein product: CASSFYRRELFF.

About this clonotype: A clone one base away is much larger, so this may be a read error. The J gene is TRBJ2-7, the V gene TRBV7-2; possibly TRBD2 for D (6 bases). CDR1 is SGHTA and CDR2 is FQGNSA in the germline V gene. V lost 6 bases to trimming and J lost 6 bases, with 18 bases between them. CDR3 length equals 14 residues. The CDR3 DNA follows: TGTGCCAGCAGACCCAGCGGGCCAGCAGTCGAGCAGTACTTC. Translation gives CASRPSGPAVEQYF.